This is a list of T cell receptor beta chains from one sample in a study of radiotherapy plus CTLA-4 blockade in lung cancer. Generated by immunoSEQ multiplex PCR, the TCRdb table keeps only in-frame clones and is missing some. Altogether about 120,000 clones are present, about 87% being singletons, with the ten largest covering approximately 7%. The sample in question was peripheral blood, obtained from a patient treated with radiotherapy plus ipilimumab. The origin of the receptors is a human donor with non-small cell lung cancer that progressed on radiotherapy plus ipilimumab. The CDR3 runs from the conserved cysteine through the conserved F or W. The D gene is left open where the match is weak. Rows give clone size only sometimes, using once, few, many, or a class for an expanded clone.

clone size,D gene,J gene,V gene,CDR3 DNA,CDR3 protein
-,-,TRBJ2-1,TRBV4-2,TGTGCCAGCAGCCAAGATCTGGCGGGCTATAATGAGCAGTTCTTC,CASSQDLAGYNEQFF
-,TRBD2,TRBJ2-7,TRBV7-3,TGTGCCAGCAGCTTTAGCGGGAGTTCCTACGAGCAGTACTTC,CASSFSGSSYEQYF
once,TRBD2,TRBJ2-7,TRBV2,TGTGCCAGCAGGGGGGGGGTGGATGAGCAGTACTTC,CASRGGVDEQYF
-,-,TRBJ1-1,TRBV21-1,TGTGCCAGCAGCTCGCATCAGGGGGGTGAAGCTTTCTTT,CASSSHQGGEAFF
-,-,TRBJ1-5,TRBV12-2,TGTGCAAGTCGCTTATCCGACAGGAGCAATCAGCCCCAGCATTTT,CASRLSDRSNQPQHF
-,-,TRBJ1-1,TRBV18,TGTGCCAGCTCACCACACTCGCATCAGGCGAACACTGAAGCTTTCTTT,CASSPHSHQANTEAFF
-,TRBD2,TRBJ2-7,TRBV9,TGTGCCAGCAGTATAGCGGGAGACTACGAGCAGTACTTC,CASSIAGDYEQYF
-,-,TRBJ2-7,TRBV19,TGTGCCAGTAGTCCCGGGACACTGGGGGCCCACGAGCAGTACTTC,CASSPGTLGAHEQYF
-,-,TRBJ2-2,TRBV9,TGTGCCAGCAGCGTACGGGAAGGAGGTACCGGGGAGCTGTTTTTT,CASSVREGGTGELFF
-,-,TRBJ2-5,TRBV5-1,TGCGCCAGCAGCTTGAACCAGGGTGGAGAGACCCAGTACTTC,CASSLNQGGETQYF
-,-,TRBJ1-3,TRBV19,TGTGCCAGTAGTACTCAGGCGGCTGGAAACACCATATATTTT,CASSTQAAGNTIYF
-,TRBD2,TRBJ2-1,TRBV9,TGTGCCAGCAGCCCAAGGGGCCTAGCGGGAGGGACGAAATACAATGAGCAGTTCTTC,CASSPRGLAGGTKYNEQFF
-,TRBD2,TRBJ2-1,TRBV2,TGTGCCAGCAGCCGCGGGAGGGGGGGTGAGCAGTTCTTC,CASSRGRGGEQFF
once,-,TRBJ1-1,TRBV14,TGTGCCAGCAGCCGTGGTCGGGGGGGCCGCACTGAAGCTTTCTTT,CASSRGRGGRTEAFF
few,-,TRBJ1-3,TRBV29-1,TGCAGCGTTGAGGCAGTTCCAAACACCATATATTTT,CSVEAVPNTIYF
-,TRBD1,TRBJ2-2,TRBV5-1,TGCGCCAGCAGCCCCACCGGGACAGGGAACACCGGGGAGCCGTTTTTT,CASSPTGTGNTGEPFF
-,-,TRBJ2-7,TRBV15,TGTGCCACCAGCAGAGGTGGCTTGGGCGGAAAGACCTACGAGCAGTACTTC,CATSRGGLGGKTYEQYF
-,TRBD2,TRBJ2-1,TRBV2,TGTGCCAGCAGTGACATTAGCGGGGCTTACAATGAGCAGTTCTTC,CASSDISGAYNEQFF
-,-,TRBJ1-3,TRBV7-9,TGTGCCAGCAGCCTCGCGGGGGGCTCTGGAAACACCATATATTTT,CASSLAGGSGNTIYF
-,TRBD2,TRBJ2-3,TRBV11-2,TGTGCCAGCAGCCTGGGACTAGCGGGAGGTAGAGATACGCAGTATTTT,CASSLGLAGGRDTQYF
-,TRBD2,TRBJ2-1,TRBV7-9,TGTGCCAGCAGCTTTGGGGGAGGGCCCCGTGAGCAGTTCTTC,CASSFGGGPREQFF
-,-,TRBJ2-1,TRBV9,TGTGCCAGCAGCCAAGGGGGGAGGTCCTACAATGAGCAGTTCTTC,CASSQGGRSYNEQFF
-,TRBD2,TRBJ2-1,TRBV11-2,TGTGCCAGCAGCTTAGTGACTAGCGGGAGGCTCGGCAATGAGCAGTTCTTC,CASSLVTSGRLGNEQFF
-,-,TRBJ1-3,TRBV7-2,TGTGCCAGCAGCCCCGACTCCGCGGTAAACACCATATATTTT,CASSPDSAVNTIYF
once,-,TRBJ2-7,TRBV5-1,TGCGCCAGCAGTCCGGACATCCCCTACGAGCAGTACTTC,CASSPDIPYEQYF
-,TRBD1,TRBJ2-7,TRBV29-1,TGCAGCGTTCGGACAGGCCCCTACGAGCAGTACTTC,CSVRTGPYEQYF
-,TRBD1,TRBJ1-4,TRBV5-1,TGCGCCAGCAGCTTGGGGACAGGGGGTGAAAAACTGTTTTTT,CASSLGTGGEKLFF
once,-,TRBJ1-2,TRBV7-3,TGTGCCAGCAGCTTGGACAGAGCTTATGGCTACACCTTC,CASSLDRAYGYTF
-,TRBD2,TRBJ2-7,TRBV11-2,TGTGCCAGCAGCACTTCCGGGACTAGAGCCTACGAGCAGTACTTC,CASSTSGTRAYEQYF
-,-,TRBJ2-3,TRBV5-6,TGTGCCAGCAGCTGGGGGGTCACAGATACGCAGTATTTT,CASSWGVTDTQYF
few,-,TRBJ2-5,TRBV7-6,TGTGCCAGCAGCTTAATGATCGGACGGGAGCTCGGCGAGACCCAGTACTTC,CASSLMIGRELGETQYF
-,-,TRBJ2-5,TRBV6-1,TGTGCCAGCAGTGGATCAGGAGTCGGAGAGACCCAGTACTTC,CASSGSGVGETQYF
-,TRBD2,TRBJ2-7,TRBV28,TGTGCCAGCAGATTGAAGATAGCGGGAGGGCCCTACGAGCAGTACTTC,CASRLKIAGGPYEQYF
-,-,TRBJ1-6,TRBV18,TGTGCCAGCTCACCACAGGCCAGTAATTCACCCCTCCACTTT,CASSPQASNSPLHF
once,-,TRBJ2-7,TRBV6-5,TGTGCCAGCACCACGGAGGGGGTCCGCTCCTACGAGCAGTACTTC,CASTTEGVRSYEQYF
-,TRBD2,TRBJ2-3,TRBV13,TGTGCCAGCAGCTTCCGGACTAGCGGGAGAGCAGATACGCAGTATTTT,CASSFRTSGRADTQYF
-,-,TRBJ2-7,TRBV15,TGTGCCACCAGCACAGGCATGGTGCCCTACGAGCAGTACTTC,CATSTGMVPYEQYF